This T cell receptor (beta chain) is from a study of molecular identifiers for immune sequencing clone quantification. This clonotype was seen a handful of times. TCRdb fed the PCR reads into MiXCR, producing one record per CDR3 protein. The data hold about half a million distinct CDR3 sequences, with around a fifth observed a single time. This clonotype was obtained from a human donor in good health. Some libraries in this study had Jurkat cell RNA spiked in. The sequenced sample consisted of naive CD8+ T cells from blood, with Jurkat cell RNA spiked in. The subset here: FACS-sorted CD8+CD4-CCR7+CD45RA+ naive T cells.

CDR3 nucleotide sequence: TGTGCCAGCATGGACAGGGTTTCTTCGAGCAACACAGATACGCAGTATTTT. This encodes CASMDRVSSSNTDTQYF. The chain uses TRBV11-2 and TRBJ2-3; 8 positions agree with TRBD1. Germline trimming cut 7 bases from V and 2 bases from J; bases unmatched to any gene: 14. There are 17 residues in the CDR3. Germline loops: CDR1 SGHAT, CDR2 FQNNGV.